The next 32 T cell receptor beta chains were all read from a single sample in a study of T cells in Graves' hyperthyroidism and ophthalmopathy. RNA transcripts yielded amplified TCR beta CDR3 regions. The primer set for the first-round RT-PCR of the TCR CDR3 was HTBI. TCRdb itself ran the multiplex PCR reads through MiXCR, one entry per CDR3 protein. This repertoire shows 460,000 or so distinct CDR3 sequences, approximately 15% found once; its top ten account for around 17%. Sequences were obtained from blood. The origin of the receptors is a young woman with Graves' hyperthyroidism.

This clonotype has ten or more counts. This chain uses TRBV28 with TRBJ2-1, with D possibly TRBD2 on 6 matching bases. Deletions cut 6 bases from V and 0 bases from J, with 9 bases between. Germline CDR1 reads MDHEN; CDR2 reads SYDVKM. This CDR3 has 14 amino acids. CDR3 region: CASSLTSSYNEQFF. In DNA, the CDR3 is TGTGCCAGCAGCCTGACTAGCTCCTACAATGAGCAGTTCTTC. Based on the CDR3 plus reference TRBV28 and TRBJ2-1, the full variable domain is DVKVTQSSRYLVKRTGEKVFLECVQDMDHENMFWYRQDPGLGLRLIYFSYDVKMKEKGDIPEGYSVSREKKERFSLILESASTNQTSMYLCASSLTSSYNEQFFGPGTRLTVL.

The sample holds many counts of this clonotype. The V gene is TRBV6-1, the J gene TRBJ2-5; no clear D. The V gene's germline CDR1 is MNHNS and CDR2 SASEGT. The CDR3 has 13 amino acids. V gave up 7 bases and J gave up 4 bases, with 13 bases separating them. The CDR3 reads CASTPLGRETQYF. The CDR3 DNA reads TGTGCCAGCACCCCGCTAGGGCGAGAGACCCAGTACTTC.

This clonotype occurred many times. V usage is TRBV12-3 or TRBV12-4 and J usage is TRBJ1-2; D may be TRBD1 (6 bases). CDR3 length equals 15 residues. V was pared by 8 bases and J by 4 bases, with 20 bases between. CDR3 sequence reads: CASYARSGGTYGYTF. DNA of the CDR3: TGTGCCAGCTACGCAAGGTCGGGGGGCACCTATGGCTACACCTTC.

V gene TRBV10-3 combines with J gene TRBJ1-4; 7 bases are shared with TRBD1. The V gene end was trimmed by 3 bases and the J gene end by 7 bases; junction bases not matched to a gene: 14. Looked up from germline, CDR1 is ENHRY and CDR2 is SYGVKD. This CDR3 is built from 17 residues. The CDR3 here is CAISDPGNRGGGEKLFF. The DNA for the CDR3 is TGTGCCATCAGTGACCCCGGAAACAGGGGCGGTGGTGAAAAACTGTTTTTT.

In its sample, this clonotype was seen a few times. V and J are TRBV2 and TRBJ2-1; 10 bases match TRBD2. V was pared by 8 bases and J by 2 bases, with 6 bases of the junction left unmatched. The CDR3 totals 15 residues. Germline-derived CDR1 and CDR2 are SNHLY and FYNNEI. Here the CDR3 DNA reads TGTGCCAGCGGCGGGACTAGCGTCCCCTACAATGAGCAGTTCTTC. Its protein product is CASGGTSVPYNEQFF.

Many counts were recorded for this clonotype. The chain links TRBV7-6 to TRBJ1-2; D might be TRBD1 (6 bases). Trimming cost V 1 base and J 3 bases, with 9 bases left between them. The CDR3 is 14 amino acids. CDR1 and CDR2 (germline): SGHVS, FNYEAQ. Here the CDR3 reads CASSLGQEHYGYTF. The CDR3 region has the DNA TGTGCCAGCAGCTTAGGACAGGAACACTATGGCTACACCTTC.

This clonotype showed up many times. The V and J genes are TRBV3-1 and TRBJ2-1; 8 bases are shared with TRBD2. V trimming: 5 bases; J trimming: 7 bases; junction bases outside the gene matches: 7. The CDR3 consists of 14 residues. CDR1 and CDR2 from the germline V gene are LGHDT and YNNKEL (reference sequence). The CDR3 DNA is TGTGCCAGCAGCACGGGACTAGACCTTAATGAGCAGTTCTTC. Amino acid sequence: CASSTGLDLNEQFF.

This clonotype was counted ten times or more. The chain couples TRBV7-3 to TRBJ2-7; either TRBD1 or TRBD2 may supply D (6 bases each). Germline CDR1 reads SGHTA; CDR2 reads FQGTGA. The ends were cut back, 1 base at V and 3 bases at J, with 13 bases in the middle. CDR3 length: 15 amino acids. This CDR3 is CASSLRGGPRYEQYF. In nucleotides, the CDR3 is TGTGCCAGCAGCTTAAGAGGGGGGCCCCGCTACGAGCAGTACTTC.

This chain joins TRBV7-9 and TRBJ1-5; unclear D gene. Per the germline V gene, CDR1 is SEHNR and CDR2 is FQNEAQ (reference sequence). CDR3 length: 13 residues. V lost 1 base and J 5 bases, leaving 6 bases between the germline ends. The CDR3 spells CASSLEEHQPQHF. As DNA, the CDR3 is TGTGCCAGCAGCTTAGAGGAGCATCAGCCCCAGCATTTT.

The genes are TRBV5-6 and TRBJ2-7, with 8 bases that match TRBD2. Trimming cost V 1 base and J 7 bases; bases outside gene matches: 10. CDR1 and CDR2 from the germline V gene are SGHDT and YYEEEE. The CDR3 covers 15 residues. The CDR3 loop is CASSLKLAEPQEQYF. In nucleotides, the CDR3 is TGTGCCAGCAGCTTGAAACTAGCGGAACCCCAGGAGCAGTACTTC. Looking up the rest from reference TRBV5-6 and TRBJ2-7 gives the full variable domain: DAGVTQSPTHLIKTRGQQVTLRCSPKSGHDTVSWYQQALGQGPQFIFQYYEEEERQRGNFPDRFSGHQFPNYSSELNVNALLLGDSALYLCASSLKLAEPQEQYFGPGTRLTVT.

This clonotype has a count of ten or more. The CDR3 is CASSLSLAAEQYF. The CDR3 bases are TGTGCCAGCAGTTTATCGCTCGCAGCCGAGCAGTACTTC. The chain recombines TRBV27 with TRBJ2-7; D gene ambiguous. Looked up from germline, CDR1 is MNHEY and CDR2 is SMNVEV (reference sequence). CDR3 size: 13 residues. Trimming left V 0 bases short and J 6 bases short, with 9 bases between.

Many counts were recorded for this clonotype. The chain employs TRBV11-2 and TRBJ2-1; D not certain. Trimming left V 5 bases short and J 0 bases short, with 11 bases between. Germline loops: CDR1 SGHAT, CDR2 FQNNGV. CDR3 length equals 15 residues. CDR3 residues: CASSLMTDSYNEQFF. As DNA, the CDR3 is TGTGCCAGCAGCCTCATGACGGACTCCTACAATGAGCAGTTCTTC.

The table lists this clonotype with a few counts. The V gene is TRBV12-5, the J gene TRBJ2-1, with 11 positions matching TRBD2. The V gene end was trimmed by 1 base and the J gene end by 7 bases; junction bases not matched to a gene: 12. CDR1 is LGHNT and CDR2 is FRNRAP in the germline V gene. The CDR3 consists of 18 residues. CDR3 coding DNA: TGTGCTAGTGGTTTGGCGTTATATAGCGGGAGGGCCCGGAATGAGCAGTTCTTC. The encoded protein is CASGLALYSGRARNEQFF.

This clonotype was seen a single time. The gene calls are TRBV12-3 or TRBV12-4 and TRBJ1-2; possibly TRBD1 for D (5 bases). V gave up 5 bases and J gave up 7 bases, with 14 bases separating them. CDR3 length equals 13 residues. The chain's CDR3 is CASSAGTGSGYTF. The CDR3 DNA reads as TGTGCCAGCAGTGCCGGGACCGGGAGTGGCTACACCTTC.

This CDR3 reads CASSFGQGAGEKLFF. The CDR3 coding sequence is TGCGCCAGCAGCTTCGGACAGGGAGCGGGCGAAAAACTGTTTTTT. The genes are TRBV5-1 and TRBJ1-4; 8 nucleotides align to TRBD1. The germline V gene encodes CDR1 SGHRS and CDR2 YFSETQ. This CDR3 region has 15 residues. The V gene end was trimmed by 2 bases and the J gene end by 8 bases; junction bases not matched to a gene: 8.

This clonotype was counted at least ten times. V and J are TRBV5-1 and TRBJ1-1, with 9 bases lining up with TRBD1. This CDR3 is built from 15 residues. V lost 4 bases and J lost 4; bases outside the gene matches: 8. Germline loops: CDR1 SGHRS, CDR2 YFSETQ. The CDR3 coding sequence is TGCGCCAGCAGCCAGTTGGGACAGGGAGGCACTGAAGCTTTCTTT. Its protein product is CASSQLGQGGTEAFF.

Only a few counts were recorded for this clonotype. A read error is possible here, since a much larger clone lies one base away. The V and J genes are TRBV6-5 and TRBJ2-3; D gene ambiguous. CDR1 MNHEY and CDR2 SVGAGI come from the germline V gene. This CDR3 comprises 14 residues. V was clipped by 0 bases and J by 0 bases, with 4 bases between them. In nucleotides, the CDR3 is TGTGCCAGCAGTTACTCGACGAGCACAGATACGCAGTATTTT. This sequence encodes CASSYSTSTDTQYF.

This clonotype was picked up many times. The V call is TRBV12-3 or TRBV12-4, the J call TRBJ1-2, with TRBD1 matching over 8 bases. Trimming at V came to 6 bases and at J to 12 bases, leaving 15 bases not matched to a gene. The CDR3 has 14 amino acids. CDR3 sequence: CASRPLQGAGTNTF. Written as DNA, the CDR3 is TGTGCCAGCAGACCCCTCCAGGGGGCGGGGACGAACACCTTC.

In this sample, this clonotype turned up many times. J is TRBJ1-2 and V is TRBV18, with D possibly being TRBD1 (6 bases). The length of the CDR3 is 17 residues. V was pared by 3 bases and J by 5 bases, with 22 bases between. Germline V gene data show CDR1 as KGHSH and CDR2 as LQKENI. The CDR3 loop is CASSPNERAGEGYGYTF. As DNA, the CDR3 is TGTGCCAGCTCACCGAACGAAAGGGCAGGGGAAGGATATGGCTACACCTTC.

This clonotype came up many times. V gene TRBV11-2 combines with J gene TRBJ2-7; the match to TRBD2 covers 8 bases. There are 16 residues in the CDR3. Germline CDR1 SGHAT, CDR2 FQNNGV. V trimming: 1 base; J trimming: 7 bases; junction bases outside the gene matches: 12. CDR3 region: CASSLGGGLGSMEQYV. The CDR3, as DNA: TGTGCCAGCAGCTTAGGGGGGGGACTAGGTAGTATGGAGCAGTACGTC.

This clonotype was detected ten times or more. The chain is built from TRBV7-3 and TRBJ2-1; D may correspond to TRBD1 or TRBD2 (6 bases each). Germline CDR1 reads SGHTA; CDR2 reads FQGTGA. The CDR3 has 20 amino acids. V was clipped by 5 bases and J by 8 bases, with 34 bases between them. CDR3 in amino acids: CASSRVGGRRVRGDVHEQFF. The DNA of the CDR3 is TGTGCCAGCAGCCGAGTAGGGGGGCGCAGGGTGAGGGGAGACGTGCATGAGCAGTTCTTC.

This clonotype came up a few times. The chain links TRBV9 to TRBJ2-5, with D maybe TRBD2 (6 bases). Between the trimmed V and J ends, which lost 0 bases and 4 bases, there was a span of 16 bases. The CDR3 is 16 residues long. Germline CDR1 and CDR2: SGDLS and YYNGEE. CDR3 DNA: TGTGCCAGCAGCGTAGGTGGGCAGCGGGTAAGAGAGACCCAGTACTTC. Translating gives CASSVGGQRVRETQYF.

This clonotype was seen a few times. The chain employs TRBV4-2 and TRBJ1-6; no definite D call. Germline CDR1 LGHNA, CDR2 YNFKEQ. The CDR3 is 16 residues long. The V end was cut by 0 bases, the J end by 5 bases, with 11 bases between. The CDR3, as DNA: TGTGCCAGCAGCCAAGAGTCGACGGACCATAATTCACCCCTCCACTTT. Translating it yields CASSQESTDHNSPLHF.

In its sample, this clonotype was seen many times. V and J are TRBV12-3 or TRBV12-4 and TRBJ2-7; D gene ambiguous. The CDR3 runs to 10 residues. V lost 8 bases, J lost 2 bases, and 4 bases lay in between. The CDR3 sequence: CASGTYEQYF. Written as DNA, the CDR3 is TGTGCCAGCGGTACCTACGAGCAGTACTTC.

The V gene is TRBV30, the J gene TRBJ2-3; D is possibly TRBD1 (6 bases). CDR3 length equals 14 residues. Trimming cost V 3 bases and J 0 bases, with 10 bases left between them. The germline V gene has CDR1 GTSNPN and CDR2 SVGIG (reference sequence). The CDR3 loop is CAWSVGQSTDTQYF. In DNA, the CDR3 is TGTGCCTGGAGCGTAGGACAGAGCACAGATACGCAGTATTTT.

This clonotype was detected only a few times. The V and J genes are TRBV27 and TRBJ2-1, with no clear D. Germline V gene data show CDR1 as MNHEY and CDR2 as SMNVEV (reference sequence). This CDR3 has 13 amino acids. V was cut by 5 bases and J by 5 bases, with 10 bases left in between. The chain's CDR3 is CASSLRSHNEQFF. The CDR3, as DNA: TGTGCCAGCAGTCTCCGGAGCCACAATGAGCAGTTCTTC.

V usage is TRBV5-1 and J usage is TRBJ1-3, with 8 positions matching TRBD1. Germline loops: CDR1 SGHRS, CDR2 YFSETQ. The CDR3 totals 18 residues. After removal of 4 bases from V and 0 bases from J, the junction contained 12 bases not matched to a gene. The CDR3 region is CASSLSTGAPSSGNTIYF. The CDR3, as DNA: TGCGCCAGCAGCCTCTCGACAGGGGCGCCGAGCTCTGGAAACACCATATATTTT.

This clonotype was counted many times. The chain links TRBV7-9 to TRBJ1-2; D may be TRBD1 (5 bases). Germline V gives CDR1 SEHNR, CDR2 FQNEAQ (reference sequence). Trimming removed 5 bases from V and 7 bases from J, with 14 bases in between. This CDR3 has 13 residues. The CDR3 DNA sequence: TGTGCCAGCAGCCCGACAGACAAGGGTGGCTACACCTTC. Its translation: CASSPTDKGGYTF.

CDR3 coding DNA: TGTGCCAGTAGTATGTCGAACAGGGGTCCCGATTTTATCTATGGCTACACCTTC. It codes for CASSMSNRGPDFIYGYTF. The chain is built from TRBV19 and TRBJ1-2; 7 bases agree with TRBD1. Germline CDR1 reads LNHDA; CDR2 reads SQIVND (reference sequence). CDR3 length equals 18 residues. Unmatched junction bases numbered 17, after V lost 3 bases and J lost 4 bases.

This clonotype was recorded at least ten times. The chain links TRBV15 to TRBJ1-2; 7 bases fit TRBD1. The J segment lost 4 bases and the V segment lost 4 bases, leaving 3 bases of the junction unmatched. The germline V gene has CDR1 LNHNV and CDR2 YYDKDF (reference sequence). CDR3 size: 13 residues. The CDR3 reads CATSIDRVYGYTF. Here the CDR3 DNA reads TGTGCCACCAGCATCGACAGGGTCTATGGCTACACCTTC.

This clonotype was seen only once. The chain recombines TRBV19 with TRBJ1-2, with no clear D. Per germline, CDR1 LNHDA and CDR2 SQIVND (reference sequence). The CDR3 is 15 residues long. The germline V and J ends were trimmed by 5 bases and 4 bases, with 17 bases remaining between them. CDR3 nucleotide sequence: TGTGCCAGTAGTCCGTCCCGGGATACCCTCTATGGCTACACCTTC. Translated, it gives CASSPSRDTLYGYTF.

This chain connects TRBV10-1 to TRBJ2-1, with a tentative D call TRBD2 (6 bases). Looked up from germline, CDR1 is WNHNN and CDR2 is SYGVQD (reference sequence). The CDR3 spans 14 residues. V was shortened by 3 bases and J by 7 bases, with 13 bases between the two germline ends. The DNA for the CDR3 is TGCGCCAGCAGTGACGGGGCGGGGAGGAATGAGCAGTTCTTC. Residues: CASSDGAGRNEQFF.